This T cell receptor (beta chain) was identified during a study of T cells after yellow fever vaccination. Study-level results: Clonotype sharing between CD4 and CD8 compartments was small. A faster peak, day 5 versus 15, was reached by the weaker secondary response.

Concerning this clonotype itself: Its antigen is unidentified.

The CDR3 runs to 13 residues. Trimming cost V 9 bases and J 2 bases, with 12 bases left between them. Germline CDR1 reads KGHDR; CDR2 reads SFDVKD. The authors made TCR cDNA by 5'RACE template switching, adding a universal primer site and UMIs. From the 5' RACE reads, TCRdb called clonotypes with MiXCR, one entry per CDR3 protein. The sample yields approximately 580,000 distinct CDR3 sequences, roughly a sixth seen once. Material: PBMCs, obtained around 5 days after the first yellow fever vaccination. The TCR sequence derives from a man younger than 35 who received the YFV17D yellow fever vaccine. This chain joins TRBV24-1 and TRBJ1-1, with a possible D match to TRBD1 (6 bases). CDR3 nucleotide sequence: TGTGCCACCCAACAGGGATACAACACTGAAGCTTTCTTT. It translates to CATQQGYNTEAFF.